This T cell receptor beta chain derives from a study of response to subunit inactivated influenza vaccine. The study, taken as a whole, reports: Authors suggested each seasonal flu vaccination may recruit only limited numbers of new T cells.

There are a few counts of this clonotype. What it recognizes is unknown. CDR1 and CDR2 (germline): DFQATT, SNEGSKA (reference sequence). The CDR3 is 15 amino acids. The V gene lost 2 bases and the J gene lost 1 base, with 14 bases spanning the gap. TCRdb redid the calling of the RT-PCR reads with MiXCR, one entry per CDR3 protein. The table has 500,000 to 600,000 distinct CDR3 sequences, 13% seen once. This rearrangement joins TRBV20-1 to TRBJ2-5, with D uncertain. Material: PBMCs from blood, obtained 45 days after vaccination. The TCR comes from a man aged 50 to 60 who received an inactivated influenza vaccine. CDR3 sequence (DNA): TGCAGTGCTAGACCTACCAACTGGGGCCAAGAGACCCAGTACTTC. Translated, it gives CSARPTNWGQETQYF.